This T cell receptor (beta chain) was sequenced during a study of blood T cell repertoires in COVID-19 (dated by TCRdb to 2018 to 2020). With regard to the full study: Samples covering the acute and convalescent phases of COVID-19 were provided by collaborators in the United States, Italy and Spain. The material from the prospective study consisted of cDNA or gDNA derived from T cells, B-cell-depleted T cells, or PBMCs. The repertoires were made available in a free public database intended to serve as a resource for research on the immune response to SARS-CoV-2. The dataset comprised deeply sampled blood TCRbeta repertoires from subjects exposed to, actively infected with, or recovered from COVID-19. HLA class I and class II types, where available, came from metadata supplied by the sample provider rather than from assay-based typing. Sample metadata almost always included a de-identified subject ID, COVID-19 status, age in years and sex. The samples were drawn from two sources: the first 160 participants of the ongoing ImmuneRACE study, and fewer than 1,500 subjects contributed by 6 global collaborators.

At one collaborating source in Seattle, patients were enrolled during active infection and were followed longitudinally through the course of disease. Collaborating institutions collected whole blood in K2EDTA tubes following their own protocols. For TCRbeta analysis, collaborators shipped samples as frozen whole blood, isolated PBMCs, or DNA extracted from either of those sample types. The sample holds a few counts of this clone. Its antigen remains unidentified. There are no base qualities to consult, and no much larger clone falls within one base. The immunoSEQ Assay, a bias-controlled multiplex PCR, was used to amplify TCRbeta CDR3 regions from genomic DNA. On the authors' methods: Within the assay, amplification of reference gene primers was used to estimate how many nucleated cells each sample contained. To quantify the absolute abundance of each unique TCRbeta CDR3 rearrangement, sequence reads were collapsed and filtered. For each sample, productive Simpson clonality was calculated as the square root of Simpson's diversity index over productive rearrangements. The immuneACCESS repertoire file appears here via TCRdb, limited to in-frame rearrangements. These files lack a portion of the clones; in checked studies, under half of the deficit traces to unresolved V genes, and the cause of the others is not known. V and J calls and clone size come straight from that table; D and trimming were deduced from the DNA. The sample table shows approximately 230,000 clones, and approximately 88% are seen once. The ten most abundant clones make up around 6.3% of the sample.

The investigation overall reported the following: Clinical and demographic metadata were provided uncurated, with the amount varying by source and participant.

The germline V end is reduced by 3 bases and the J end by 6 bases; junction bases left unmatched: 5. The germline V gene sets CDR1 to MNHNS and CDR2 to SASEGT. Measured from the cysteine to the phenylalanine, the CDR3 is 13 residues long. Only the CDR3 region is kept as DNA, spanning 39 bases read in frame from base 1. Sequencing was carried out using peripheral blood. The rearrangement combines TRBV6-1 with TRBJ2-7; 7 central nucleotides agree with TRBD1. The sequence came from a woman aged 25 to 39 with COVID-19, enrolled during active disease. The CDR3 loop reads CASSDGTGVEQYF. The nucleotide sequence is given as TGTGCCAGCAGTGACGGAACAGGGGTCGAGCAGTACTTC.